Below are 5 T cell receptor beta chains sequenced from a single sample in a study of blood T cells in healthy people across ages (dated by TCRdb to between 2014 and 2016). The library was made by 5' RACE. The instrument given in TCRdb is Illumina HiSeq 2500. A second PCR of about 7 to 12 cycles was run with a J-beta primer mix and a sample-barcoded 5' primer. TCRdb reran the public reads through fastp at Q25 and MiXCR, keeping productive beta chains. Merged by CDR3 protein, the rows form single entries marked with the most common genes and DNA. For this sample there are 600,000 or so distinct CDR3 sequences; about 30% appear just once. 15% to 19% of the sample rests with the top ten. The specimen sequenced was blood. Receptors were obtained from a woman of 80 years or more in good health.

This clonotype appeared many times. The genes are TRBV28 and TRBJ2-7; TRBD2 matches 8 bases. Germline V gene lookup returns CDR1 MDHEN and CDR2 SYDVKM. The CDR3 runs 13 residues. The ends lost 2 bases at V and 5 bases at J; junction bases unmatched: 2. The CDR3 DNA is TGTGCCAGCAGTTTAAGCGGGGGAAACGAGCAGTACTTC. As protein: CASSLSGGNEQYF.

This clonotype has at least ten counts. The CDR3 DNA is TGTGCCAGCAGCCACCCGGACAGGGTAAATGAGCAGTTCTTC. This sequence encodes CASSHPDRVNEQFF. The chain combines TRBV3-1 with TRBJ2-1; TRBD1 agrees at 8 bases. CDR1 is LGHDT and CDR2 is YNNKEL in the germline V gene (reference sequence). The J segment lost 7 bases and the V segment lost 3 bases, leaving 5 bases of the junction unmatched. This CDR3 spans 14 amino acids.

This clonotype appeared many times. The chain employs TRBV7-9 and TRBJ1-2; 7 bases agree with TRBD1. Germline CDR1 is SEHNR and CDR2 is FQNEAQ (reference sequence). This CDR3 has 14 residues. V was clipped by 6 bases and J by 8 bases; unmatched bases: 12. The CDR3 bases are TGTGCCAGCAGGCCCACAGGGGACGTCAGCGGCTACACCTTC. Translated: CASRPTGDVSGYTF. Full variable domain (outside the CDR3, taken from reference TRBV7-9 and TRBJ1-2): DTGVSQNPRHKITKRGQNVTFRCDPISEHNRLYWYRQTLGQGPEFLTYFQNEAQLEKSRLLSDRFSAERPKGSFSTLEIQRTEQGDSAMYLCASRPTGDVSGYTFGSGTRLTVV.

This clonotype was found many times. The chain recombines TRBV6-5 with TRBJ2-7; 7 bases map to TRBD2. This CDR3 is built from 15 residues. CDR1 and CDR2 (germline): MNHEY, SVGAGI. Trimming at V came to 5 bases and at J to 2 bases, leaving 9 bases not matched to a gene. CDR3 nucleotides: TGTGCCAGCAGTAAGCCGGGACTACCTACCTACGAGCAGTACTTC. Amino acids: CASSKPGLPTYEQYF.

CDR3 nucleotide sequence: TGTGCCAGCAGTTCCCACAGGGGAGTAGCTGAAGCTTTCTTT. Translation: CASSSHRGVAEAFF. V and J are TRBV27 and TRBJ1-1; 7 nucleotides match TRBD1. This CDR3 is built from 14 residues. Germline V gives CDR1 MNHEY, CDR2 SMNVEV (reference sequence). V gave up 4 bases and J gave up 6 bases; unmatched junction bases: 8.